The 10 T cell receptor beta chains reported below all come from one sample, sequenced in a study of shared clonotypes between healthy human individuals. The table came from immunoSEQ multiplex PCR; TCRdb's copy has only in-frame clones and leaves some out. The sample gives 1 million to 1.2 million clones, roughly 80% of which show up once; roughly 0.82% is in the top ten. The sample was memory CD4+ T cells from PBMCs. Subset meaning: CD45RA-negative fraction. The receptors here all came from a man aged 18 to 35 in good health. Some clones in this sample may be carry-over from other donors' samples.

The chain combines TRBV18 with TRBJ1-2, with 12 bases aligning to TRBD1. Germline values: CDR1 KGHSH, CDR2 LQKENI. V shed 6 bases, J shed 7 bases, and the junction held 12 bases outside the gene matches. The CDR3 runs to 16 residues. The CDR3 protein is CASSPGTGGPGLGYTF. CDR3 in DNA: TGTGCCAGCTCTCCCGGGACAGGGGGCCCGGGCCTTGGCTACACCTTC.

V and J are TRBV5-6 and TRBJ1-1; 9 bases are shared with TRBD1. The ends lost 3 bases at V and 4 bases at J; junction bases unmatched: 19. Per the germline V gene, CDR1 is SGHDT and CDR2 is YYEEEE. The CDR3 runs 19 residues. The CDR3 nucleotides are TGTGCCAGCAGCTCTCTCAAGGCGTGGACAGGGGAAGGGCGCACTGAAGCTTTCTTT. Encoded protein: CASSSLKAWTGEGRTEAFF.

This rearrangement joins TRBV7-8 to TRBJ2-7, with D tentatively TRBD1 (5 bases). The CDR3 consists of 14 residues. V dropped 1 base and J dropped 6 bases, with 13 bases sitting between them. Germline V gene data show CDR1 as SGHVS and CDR2 as FQNEAQ. The CDR3 region is CASSLGQRTLEQYF. In DNA, the CDR3 is TGTGCCAGCAGCTTAGGACAGCGAACCCTCGAGCAGTACTTC.

The count of this clone is one. V is TRBV6-5 and J is TRBJ1-3, with D perhaps matching TRBD1 (5 bases). V lost 2 bases and J 4 bases, leaving 12 bases between the germline ends. This CDR3 is built from 15 residues. Germline V gene lookup returns CDR1 MNHEY and CDR2 SVGAGI. The CDR3 DNA is TGTGCCAGCAGTTACGATTGGGGCGCAGGAAACACCATATATTTT. Translated: CASSYDWGAGNTIYF.

This chain joins TRBV5-1 and TRBJ2-1; 8 bases line up with TRBD2. Trimming removed 0 bases from V and 6 bases from J; junction bases left unmatched: 2. Germline CDR1 reads SGHRS; CDR2 reads YFSETQ. There are 14 residues in the CDR3. CDR3 coding DNA: TGCGCCAGCAGCTTGGCCCTAGCGGGCAATGAGCAGTTCTTC. This gives the protein CASSLALAGNEQFF. The full variable domain, completed using reference TRBV5-1 and TRBJ2-1, is KAGVTQTPRYLIKTRGQQVTLSCSPISGHRSVSWYQQTPGQGLQFLFEYFSETQRNKGNFPGRFSGRQFSNSRSEMNVSTLELGDSALYLCASSLALAGNEQFFGPGTRLTVL.

A single count supports this clone. V gene TRBV6-5 combines with J gene TRBJ2-2, with D perhaps matching TRBD2 (6 bases). This CDR3 region has 15 residues. V was shortened by 4 bases and J by 6 bases, with 15 bases between the two germline ends. Germline CDR1 and CDR2: MNHEY and SVGAGI. The CDR3 reads CASSSGTLLSGELFF. As DNA, the CDR3 is TGTGCCAGCAGTTCCGGGACTCTCTTATCCGGGGAGCTGTTTTTT.

This rearrangement joins TRBV28 to TRBJ2-7, with 13 bases that match TRBD2. After removal of 6 bases from V and 2 bases from J, the junction contained 4 bases not matched to a gene. The CDR3 spans 15 residues. Germline V gives CDR1 MDHEN, CDR2 SYDVKM. The CDR3 region has the DNA TGTGCCAGCAGCATGACTAGCGGGGGGCCCTACGAGCAGTACTTC. This encodes CASSMTSGGPYEQYF.

This chain uses TRBV19 with TRBJ1-5; 8 nucleotides align to TRBD1. The length of the CDR3 is 14 residues. Trimming took 7 bases from V and 6 from J; bases not matched to a gene: 8. Germline CDR1 reads LNHDA; CDR2 reads SQIVND (reference sequence). The CDR3 region has the DNA TGTGCCAGTACGCCCAGGGGGCCTGGTCAGCCCCAGCATTTT. This codes for CASTPRGPGQPQHF.

The chain uses TRBV19 and TRBJ2-3; TRBD2 aligns across 9 bases. The CDR3 totals 17 residues. J gave up 4 bases and V 9 bases, and 17 bases lay outside the gene matches. In germline, CDR1 is LNHDA, CDR2 SQIVND (reference sequence). CDR3 sequence: CASQTGSPSGDADTQYF. CDR3 sequence (DNA): TGTGCCAGCCAGACAGGGTCGCCTAGCGGGGACGCAGATACGCAGTATTTT.

V is TRBV7-9 and J is TRBJ2-2; 7 bases line up with TRBD1. The CDR3 is 17 residues long. Germline V CDR1 and CDR2: SEHNR, FQNEAQ (reference sequence). With V trimmed by 5 bases and J by 3 bases, 12 bases remained unmatched. The CDR3 loop is CASSLTRTGDYTGELFF. In DNA form, the CDR3 reads TGTGCCAGCAGCCTGACGAGGACAGGAGATTACACCGGGGAGCTGTTTTTT.